The sequence of this T cell receptor beta chain was determined in a study of radiation and T cells in renal cell carcinoma. V was cut by 9 bases and J by 4 bases, with 18 bases left in between. The CDR3 sequence is 14 residues long. The germline gives CDR1 ENHRY, CDR2 SYGVKD. Treatment defined: 15 Gy SBRT to primary tumor, nephrectomy 4 weeks later. Generated by immunoSEQ multiplex PCR, the TCRdb table keeps only in-frame clones and is missing some. The table has around 15,000 clones, about 50% seen once. The V call is TRBV10-3, the J call TRBJ1-2; unclear D gene. This receptor was taken from a woman in her fifties or sixties with renal cell carcinoma. This material consisted of tumor tissue, taken from a patient whose treatment included radiotherapy and nephrectomy. CDR3 protein: CAMNRESGSYGYTF. In DNA, the CDR3 is TGTGCCATGAACAGAGAAAGCGGAAGCTATGGCTACACCTTC.